This TCR beta chain was documented in a study of regulatory T cells in long-lasting Graves disease. Building of the TCR beta libraries involved iRepertoire HTBI primers and Arm-PCR of CDR3 regions. TCRdb ran MiXCR on the multiplex PCR reads and lists one entry per CDR3 protein. Of approximately 490,000 distinct CDR3 sequences listed, under 20% were seen once; the top ten hold 9% to 15%. Time point specified: newly diagnosed GD, antithyroid drugs for less than 3 months. From RNA extracted from PBMCs, the TCR library was made. Whole-study findings and limits: The TCR repertoire of persistent Graves' patients was less diverse than that of newly diagnosed ones.

Details on this clonotype: No antigen is known for it. A much larger clone is a single base away; this may be a read error.

These data also formed part of another study, on T cells in Graves' hyperthyroidism and ophthalmopathy. That paper adds: RT-PCR in the first round (using the HTBI primer set) targeted the TCR CDR3.

Sequenced here: peripheral blood mononuclear cells (PBMCs), sampled at new diagnosis, from a patient treated with antithyroid drugs. The receptor's source is a man aged 40-49 years with Graves disease.

In DNA form, the CDR3 reads TGTGCCAGCAGCTTAGCGGGACAGTACTCCGGGGAGCTGTTTTTT. It encodes CASSLAGQYSGELFF. V usage is TRBV11-2 and J usage is TRBJ2-2, with TRBD1 matching over 7 bases. CDR1 and CDR2 (germline): SGHAT, FQNNGV. The V and J ends lost 1 base and 6 bases, in that order; junction bases with no gene match: 5. The CDR3 is 15 amino acids.